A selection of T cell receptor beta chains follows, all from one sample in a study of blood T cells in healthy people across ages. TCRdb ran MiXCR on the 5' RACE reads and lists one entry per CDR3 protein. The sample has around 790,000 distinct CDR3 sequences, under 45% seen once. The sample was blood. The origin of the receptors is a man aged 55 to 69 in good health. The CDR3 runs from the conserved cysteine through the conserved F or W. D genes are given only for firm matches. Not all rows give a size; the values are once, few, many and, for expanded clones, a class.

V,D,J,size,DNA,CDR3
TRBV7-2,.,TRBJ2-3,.,TGTGCCAGCAGCCAGGGGTACAGGGCCGGCACAGATACGCAGTATTTT,CASSQGYRAGTDTQYF
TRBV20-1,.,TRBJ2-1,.,TGCAGTGCTTCTCCCGACTCAGGGGGGAAGACCCAGTTCTTC,CSASPDSGGKTQFF
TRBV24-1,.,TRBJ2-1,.,TGTGCCACCAGTCAAGACGGCCATGAGCAGTTCTTC,CATSQDGHEQFF
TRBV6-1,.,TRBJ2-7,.,TGTGCCAGCAGCTCGGAGGGGGGGGCCCCCTACGAGCAGTACTTC,CASSSEGGAPYEQYF
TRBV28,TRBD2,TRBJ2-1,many,TGTGCCAGCAGTTCTCTCGGACTAGCGGGGTTCAATGAGCAGTTCTTC,CASSSLGLAGFNEQFF
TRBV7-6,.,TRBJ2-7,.,TGTGCCAGCAGCTATGTACCCTACGAGCAGTACTTC,CASSYVPYEQYF
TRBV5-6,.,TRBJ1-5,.,TGTGCCAGCAGCCGGTTGTTTCAGCTCCAGCATTTT,CASSRLFQLQHF
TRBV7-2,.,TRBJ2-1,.,TGTGCCAGCAGCTGGGACTTTAGCTCCTACAATGAGCAGTTCTTC,CASSWDFSSYNEQFF
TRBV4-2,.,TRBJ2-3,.,TGTGCCAGCAGCCATGGGGGGGGGCCCCCCCCAGATACGCAGTATTTT,CASSHGGGPPPDTQYF
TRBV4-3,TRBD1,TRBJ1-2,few,TGCGCCAGCAGCCAAGAGGGACAGGTGGGGAAAGGCTACACCTTC,CASSQEGQVGKGYTF
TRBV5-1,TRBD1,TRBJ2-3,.,TGCGCCAGCAGCTTGTCCGGGACAGGGGGACTAGATACGCAGTATTTT,CASSLSGTGGLDTQYF
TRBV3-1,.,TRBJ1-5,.,TGTGCCAGCAGCCAGGGGCGGGCGTGGCAGCCCCAGCATTTT,CASSQGRAWQPQHF
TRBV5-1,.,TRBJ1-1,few,TGCGCCAGCAGCCGCACCTCAACCGGGACACGGAACACTGAAGCTTTCTTT,CASSRTSTGTRNTEAFF
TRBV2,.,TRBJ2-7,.,TGTGCCAGCAGTGATAACAGACCCCAGGACGAGCAGTACTTC,CASSDNRPQDEQYF
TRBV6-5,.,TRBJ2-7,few,TGTGCCAGCAGTTACTCGTTGACAGGTGGCAGGTCCTACGAGCAGTACTTC,CASSYSLTGGRSYEQYF
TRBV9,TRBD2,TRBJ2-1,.,TGTGCCAGCAGCGTAGCCTCCAGCGGGGGCTCGACAGGGCAGTTCTTC,CASSVASSGGSTGQFF
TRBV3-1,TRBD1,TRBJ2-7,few,TGTGCCAGCAGCACGACAGGGAAAGTACCCGGTTCCCTCTACGAGCAGTACTTC,CASSTTGKVPGSLYEQYF
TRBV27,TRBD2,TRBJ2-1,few,TGTGCCAGCAGTTGGGGACTAGCGGGGGGCCCCTCCTACAATGAGCAGTTCTTC,CASSWGLAGGPSYNEQFF
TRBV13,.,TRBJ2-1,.,TGTGCCAGCAGCTTAAGGGTCTCACCACACGACTCCTACAATGAGCAGTTCTTC,CASSLRVSPHDSYNEQFF
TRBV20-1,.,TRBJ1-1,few,TGCAGTGCTAGAGGATTCCCAGGGATCACTGAAGCTTTCTTT,CSARGFPGITEAFF